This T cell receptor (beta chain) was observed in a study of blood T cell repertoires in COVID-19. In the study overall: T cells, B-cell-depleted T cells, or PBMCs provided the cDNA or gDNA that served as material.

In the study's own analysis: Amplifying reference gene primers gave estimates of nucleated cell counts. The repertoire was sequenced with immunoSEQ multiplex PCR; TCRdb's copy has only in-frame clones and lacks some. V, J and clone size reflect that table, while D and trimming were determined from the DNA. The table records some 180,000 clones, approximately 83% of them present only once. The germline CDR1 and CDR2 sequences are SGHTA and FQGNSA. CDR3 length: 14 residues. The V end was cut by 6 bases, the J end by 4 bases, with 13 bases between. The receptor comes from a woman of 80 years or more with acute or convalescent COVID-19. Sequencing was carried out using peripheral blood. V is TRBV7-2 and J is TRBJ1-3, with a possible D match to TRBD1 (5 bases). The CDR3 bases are TGTGCCAGCAGTCTCCGGGGGGGAGGAAACACCATATATTTT. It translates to CASSLRGGGNTIYF. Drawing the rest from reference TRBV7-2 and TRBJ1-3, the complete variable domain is GAGVSQSPSNKVTEKGKDVELRCDPISGHTALYWYRQSLGQGLEFLIYFQGNSAPDKSGLPSDRFSAERTGGSVSTLTIQRTQQEDSAVYLCASSLRGGGNTIYFGEGSWLTVV.